The clone carrying this T cell receptor beta chain was seen a handful of times. What it binds is unknown. By 5'RACE template switching, TCR cDNA was produced, with a universal primer site and UMIs added in the process. TCRdb passed the 5' RACE reads through MiXCR, listing each CDR3 protein once. The sample comprises 250,000 or so distinct CDR3 sequences, less than 9% of which are singletons, and more than 0.8% rests with the top ten. The data were obtained in a study of T cells after yellow fever vaccination. Notes on the study in general: Reappearance after the booster was seen for most primary-vaccination clones, at 96% CD4 and 70% to 90% CD8.

Looked up from germline, CDR1 is GTSNPN and CDR2 is SVGIG (reference sequence). CDR3 size: 11 residues. Deletions cut 2 bases from V and 0 bases from J, with 2 bases between. This specimen was CD4+ T cells sorted from PBMCs, taken 15 days after the yellow fever booster vaccination. This rearrangement joins TRBV30 to TRBJ2-7; D ambiguous. This receptor was identified in a young man who received the YFV17D yellow fever vaccine. As DNA, the CDR3 is TGTGCCTGGAGTCACTCCTACGAGCAGTACTTC. Its protein product is CAWSHSYEQYF.